One and the same sample provided the 9 T cell receptor beta chains below, sequenced in a study of blood T cell repertoires in COVID-19. Repertoires were generated with immunoSEQ multiplex PCR, while TCRdb's copy carries only in-frame clones and drops some. The repertoire holds nearly 200,000 clones, roughly 90% seen once, with roughly 5.6% in the top ten. The source material was peripheral blood. Receptor source: a woman aged 40 to 55 who had recovered from COVID-19.

The chain uses TRBV2 and TRBJ2-2; TRBD2 aligns across 9 bases. Germline CDR1 reads SNHLY; CDR2 reads FYNNEI. Trimming removed 6 bases from V and 4 bases from J; junction bases left unmatched: 6. The CDR3 length is 15 residues. CDR3 region: CASRREGRRTGELFF. In DNA, the CDR3 is TGTGCCAGCAGGCGGGAGGGGCGCCGCACCGGGGAGCTGTTTTTT.

The V call is TRBV15, the J call TRBJ2-3; TRBD1 matches 12 bases. With 3 bases clipped from V and 3 bases from J, the junction kept 4 bases outside the gene matches. In germline, CDR1 is LNHNV, CDR2 YYDKDF (reference sequence). The CDR3 is 16 amino acids. The CDR3 protein is CATSRGTGGITDTQYF. The CDR3 region has the DNA TGTGCCACCAGCAGGGGGACAGGGGGCATAACAGATACGCAGTATTTT.

The genes are TRBV6-2 or TRBV6-3 and TRBJ2-7, with 10 positions matching TRBD2. The V gene end was trimmed by 2 bases and the J gene end by 3 bases; junction bases not matched to a gene: 13. The CDR3 is 18 residues long. Per germline, CDR1 MNHEY and CDR2 SVGEGT. In DNA, the CDR3 is TGTGCCAGCAGTTACGATTCACTAGCGGGACCCCAATTCTACGAGCAGTACTTC. Its protein is CASSYDSLAGPQFYEQYF.

As concerns this clone: One junction end does not reproduce the germline sequence, and a read error may be involved. The gene calls are TRBV11-2 and TRBJ2-1; 11 bases fit TRBD2. The CDR3 sequence is 15 residues long. CDR1 is SGHAT, CDR2 FQNNGV, per germline. This CDR3 is CASRLAGGVYNEQFF. The CDR3 DNA reads TGTGCCAGCAGATTAGCGGGAGGGGTCTACAATGAGCAGTTCTTC.

The chain links TRBV6-4 to TRBJ1-5; TRBD1 aligns across 7 bases. The CDR3 consists of 16 residues. Germline V gene data show CDR1 as MRHNA and CDR2 as SNTAGT. V lost 5 bases and J lost 0; bases outside the gene matches: 7. CDR3 nucleotide sequence: TGTGCCAGCAGTATTACAGGGGACCTTAGCAATCAGCCCCAGCATTTT. It encodes CASSITGDLSNQPQHF.

The genes are TRBV9 and TRBJ2-3; no clear D. Germline CDR1 SGDLS, CDR2 YYNGEE. V was shortened by 2 bases and J by 0 bases, with 7 bases between the two germline ends. This CDR3 is 14 amino acids long. For the CDR3, the DNA is TGTGCCAGCAGCGTTTTCGGGAGCACAGATACGCAGTATTTT. It is translated as CASSVFGSTDTQYF. The whole variable domain, filled in from reference TRBV9 and TRBJ2-3, reads DSGVTQTPKHLITATGQRVTLRCSPRSGDLSVYWYQQSLDQGLQFLIQYYNGEERAKGNILERFSAQQFPDLHSELNLSSLELGDSALYFCASSVFGSTDTQYFGPGTRLTVL.

The chain couples TRBV28 to TRBJ2-1; D may be TRBD2 (7 bases). The germline V and J ends were trimmed by 11 bases and 3 bases, with 14 bases remaining between them. The CDR3 covers 13 residues. Germline V gene data show CDR1 as MDHEN and CDR2 as SYDVKM. CDR3 in amino acids: CAGNREGYNEQFF. CDR3 coding DNA: TGTGCCGGAAACAGGGAGGGCTACAATGAGCAGTTCTTC.

The chain joins TRBV4-2 to TRBJ2-1, with D perhaps TRBD2 (7 bases). V lost 3 bases to trimming and J lost 13 bases, with 16 bases between them. This CDR3 region has 13 residues. CDR1 and CDR2 from the germline V gene are LGHNA and YNFKEQ. In DNA, the CDR3 is TGTGCCAGCAGCCAGAGGGGGGGCGGGCCACAGTTCTTC. Translating it yields CASSQRGGGPQFF.

The V and J genes are TRBV6-5 and TRBJ2-7, with D tentatively TRBD2 (5 bases). The CDR3 is made up of 12 amino acids. Germline CDR1 MNHEY, CDR2 SVGAGI. V lost 6 bases, J lost 5 bases, and 11 bases lay in between. CDR3 sequence (DNA): TGTGCCAGCAGCCCCGGGGAAAACGAGCAGTACTTC. Translation: CASSPGENEQYF.